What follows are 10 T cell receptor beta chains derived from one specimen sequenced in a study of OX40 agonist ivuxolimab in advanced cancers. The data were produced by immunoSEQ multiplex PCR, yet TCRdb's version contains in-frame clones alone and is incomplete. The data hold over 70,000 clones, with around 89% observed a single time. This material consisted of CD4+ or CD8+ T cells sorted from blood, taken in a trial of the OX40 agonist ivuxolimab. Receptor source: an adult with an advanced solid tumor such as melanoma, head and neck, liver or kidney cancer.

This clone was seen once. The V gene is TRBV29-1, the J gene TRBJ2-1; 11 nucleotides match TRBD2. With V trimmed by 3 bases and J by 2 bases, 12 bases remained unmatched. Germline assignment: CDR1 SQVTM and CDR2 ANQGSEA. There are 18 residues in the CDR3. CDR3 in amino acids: CSVDRWVRLAGTYNEQFF. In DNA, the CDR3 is TGCAGCGTTGATAGGTGGGTTAGACTAGCGGGAACCTACAATGAGCAGTTCTTC.

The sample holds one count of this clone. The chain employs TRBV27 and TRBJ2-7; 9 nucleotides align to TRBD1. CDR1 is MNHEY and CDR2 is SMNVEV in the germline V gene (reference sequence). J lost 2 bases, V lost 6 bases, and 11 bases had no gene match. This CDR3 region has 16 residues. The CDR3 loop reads CASSSPGRTGAYEQYF. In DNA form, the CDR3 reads TGTGCCAGCAGCTCCCCTGGGCGGACAGGGGCCTACGAGCAGTACTTC.

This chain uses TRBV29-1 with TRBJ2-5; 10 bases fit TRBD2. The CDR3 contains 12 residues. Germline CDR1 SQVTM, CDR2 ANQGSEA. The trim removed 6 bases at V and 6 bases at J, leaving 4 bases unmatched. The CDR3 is CSVAGGPKTQYF. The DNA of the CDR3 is TGCAGCGTAGCGGGAGGGCCGAAGACCCAGTACTTC.

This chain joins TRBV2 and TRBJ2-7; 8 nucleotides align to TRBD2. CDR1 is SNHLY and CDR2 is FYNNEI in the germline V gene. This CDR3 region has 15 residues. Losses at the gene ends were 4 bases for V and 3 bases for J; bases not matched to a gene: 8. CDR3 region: CASSVRLAGRYEQYF. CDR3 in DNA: TGTGCCAGCAGTGTAAGGTTAGCGGGACGCTACGAGCAGTACTTC.

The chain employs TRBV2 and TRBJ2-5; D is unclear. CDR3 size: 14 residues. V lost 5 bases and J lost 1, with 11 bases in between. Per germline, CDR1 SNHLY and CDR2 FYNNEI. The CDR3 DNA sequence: TGTGCCAGCAGTATTTCGGGCTTCCAAGAGACCCAGTACTTC. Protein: CASSISGFQETQYF.

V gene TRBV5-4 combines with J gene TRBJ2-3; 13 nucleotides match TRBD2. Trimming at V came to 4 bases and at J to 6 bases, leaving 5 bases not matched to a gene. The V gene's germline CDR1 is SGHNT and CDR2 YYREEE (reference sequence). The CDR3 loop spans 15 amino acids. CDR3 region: CASSPGLAGDDTQYF. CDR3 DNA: TGTGCCAGCAGCCCAGGACTAGCGGGAGACGATACGCAGTATTTT.

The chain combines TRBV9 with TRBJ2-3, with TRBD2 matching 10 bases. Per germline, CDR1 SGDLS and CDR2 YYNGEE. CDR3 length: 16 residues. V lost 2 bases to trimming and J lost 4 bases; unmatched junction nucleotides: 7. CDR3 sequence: CASSVLLAGKSDTQYF. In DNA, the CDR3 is TGTGCCAGCAGCGTCCTACTAGCGGGAAAGTCAGATACGCAGTATTTT.

The CDR3 loop reads CASSLTISNQPQHF. DNA of the CDR3: TGTGCCAGCAGTTTAACTATTAGCAATCAGCCCCAGCATTTT. The J gene is TRBJ1-5, the V gene TRBV28; no definite D call. V lost 2 bases, J lost 0 bases, and 5 bases lay in between. The germline V gene encodes CDR1 MDHEN and CDR2 SYDVKM. The CDR3 totals 14 residues.

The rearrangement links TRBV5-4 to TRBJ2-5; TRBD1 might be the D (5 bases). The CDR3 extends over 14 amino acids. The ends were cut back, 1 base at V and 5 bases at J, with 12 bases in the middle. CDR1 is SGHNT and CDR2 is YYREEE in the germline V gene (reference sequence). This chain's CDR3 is CASSLKGPVETQYF. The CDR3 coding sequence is TGTGCCAGCAGCTTGAAGGGGCCGGTGGAGACCCAGTACTTC.

CDR3 residues: CASSRTETDTQYF. The CDR3 region has the DNA TGTGCCAGCAGCCGGACGGAGACAGATACGCAGTATTTT. This chain joins TRBV5-4 and TRBJ2-3; D is unresolved. V was pared by 4 bases and J by 3 bases, with 9 bases between. The CDR3 is 13 amino acids. Germline V gene sequence: CDR1 SGHNT, CDR2 YYREEE (reference sequence).